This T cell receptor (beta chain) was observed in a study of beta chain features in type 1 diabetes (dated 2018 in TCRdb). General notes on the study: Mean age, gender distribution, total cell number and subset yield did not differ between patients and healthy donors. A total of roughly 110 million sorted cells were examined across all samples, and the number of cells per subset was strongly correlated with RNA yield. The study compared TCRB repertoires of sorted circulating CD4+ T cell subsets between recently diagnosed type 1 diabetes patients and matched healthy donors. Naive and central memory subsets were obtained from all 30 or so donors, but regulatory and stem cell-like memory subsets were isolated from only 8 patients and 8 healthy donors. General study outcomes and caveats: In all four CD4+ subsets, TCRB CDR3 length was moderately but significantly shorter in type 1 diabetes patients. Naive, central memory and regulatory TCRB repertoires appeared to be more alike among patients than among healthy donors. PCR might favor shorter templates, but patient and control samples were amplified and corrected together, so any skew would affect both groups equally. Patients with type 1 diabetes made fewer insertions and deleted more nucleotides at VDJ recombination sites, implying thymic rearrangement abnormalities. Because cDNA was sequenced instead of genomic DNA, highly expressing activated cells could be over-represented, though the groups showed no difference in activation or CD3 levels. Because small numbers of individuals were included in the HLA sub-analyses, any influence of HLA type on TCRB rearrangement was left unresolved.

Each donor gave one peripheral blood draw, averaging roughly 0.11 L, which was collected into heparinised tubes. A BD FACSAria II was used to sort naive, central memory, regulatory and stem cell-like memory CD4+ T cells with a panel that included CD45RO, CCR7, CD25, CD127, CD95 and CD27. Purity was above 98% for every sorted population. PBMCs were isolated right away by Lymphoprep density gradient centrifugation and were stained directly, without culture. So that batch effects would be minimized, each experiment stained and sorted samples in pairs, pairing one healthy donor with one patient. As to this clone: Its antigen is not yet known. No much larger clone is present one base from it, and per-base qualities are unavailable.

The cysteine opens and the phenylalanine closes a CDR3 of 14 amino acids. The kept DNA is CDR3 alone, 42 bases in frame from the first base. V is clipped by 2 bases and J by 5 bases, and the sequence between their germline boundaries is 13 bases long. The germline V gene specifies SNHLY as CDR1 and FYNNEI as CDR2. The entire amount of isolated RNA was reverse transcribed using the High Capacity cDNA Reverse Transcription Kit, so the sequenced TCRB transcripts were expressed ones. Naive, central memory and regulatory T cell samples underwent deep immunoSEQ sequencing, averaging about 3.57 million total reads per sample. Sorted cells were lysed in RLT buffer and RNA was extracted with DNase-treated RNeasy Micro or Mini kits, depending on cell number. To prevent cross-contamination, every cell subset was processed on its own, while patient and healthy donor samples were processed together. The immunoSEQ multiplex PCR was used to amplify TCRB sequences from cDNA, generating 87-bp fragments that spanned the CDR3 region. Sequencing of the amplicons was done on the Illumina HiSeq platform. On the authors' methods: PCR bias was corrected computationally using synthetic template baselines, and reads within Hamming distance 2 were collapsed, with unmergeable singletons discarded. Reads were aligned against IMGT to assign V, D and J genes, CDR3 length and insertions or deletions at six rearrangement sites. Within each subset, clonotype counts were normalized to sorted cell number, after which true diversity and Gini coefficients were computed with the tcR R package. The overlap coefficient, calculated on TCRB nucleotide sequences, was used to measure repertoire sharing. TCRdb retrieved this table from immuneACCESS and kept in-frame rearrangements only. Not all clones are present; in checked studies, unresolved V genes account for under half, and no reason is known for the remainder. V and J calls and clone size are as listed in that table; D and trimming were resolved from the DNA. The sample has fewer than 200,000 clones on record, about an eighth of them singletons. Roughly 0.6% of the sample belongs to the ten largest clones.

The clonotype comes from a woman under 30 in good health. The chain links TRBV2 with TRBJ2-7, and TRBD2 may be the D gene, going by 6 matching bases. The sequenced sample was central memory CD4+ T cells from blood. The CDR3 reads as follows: CASSEQGGGNEQYF. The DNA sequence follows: TGTGCCAGCAGTGAACAGGGAGGTGGGAACGAGCAGTACTTC.